Presented here are 19 T cell receptor beta chains from one specimen sequenced in a study of beta chain features in type 1 diabetes (dated by TCRdb to the late 2010s). Preparation of the library involved the immunoSEQ multiplex PCR assay. All of the isolated RNA was reverse transcribed with the High Capacity cDNA Reverse Transcription Kit, so expressed TCRB transcripts were sequenced. The source is immuneACCESS, and TCRdb retained only in-frame sequences with V and J called. Part of the clones is not carried over; for the studies checked, unresolved V genes explain less than half of this, and the remainder is unexplained. The sample table lists 500,000 to 700,000 clones, around 15% of them with a count of one. The leading ten clones occupy around 0.095% of the sample. The specimen sequenced was naive CD4+ T cells from blood. This specimen's cell subset or site label, per the study, means: true naive CD4+ T cells. The receptors were gathered from a man aged 18 to 30 in good health.

CDR3 DNA: TGTGCCAGCAGCTCGGGTAGGAATGAGCAGTTCTTC. It codes for CASSSGRNEQFF. The V and J genes are TRBV7-3 and TRBJ2-1; unclear D gene. Deletions cut 4 bases from V and 7 bases from J, with 8 bases between. Germline CDR1 is SGHTA and CDR2 is FQGTGA. The CDR3 totals 12 residues.

This clone was counted between two and nine times. J is TRBJ2-1 and V is TRBV2; tentatively, D is TRBD1 (5 bases). CDR3 length: 13 residues. V was shortened by 5 bases and J by 3 bases, with 8 bases between the two germline ends. Germline V gene sequence: CDR1 SNHLY, CDR2 FYNNEI. This CDR3 reads CASSSQDYNEQFF. The DNA of the CDR3 is TGTGCCAGCAGTTCACAGGACTACAATGAGCAGTTCTTC.

This chain connects TRBV6-5 to TRBJ2-7; 11 nucleotides match TRBD2. Germline V lookup: CDR1 MNHEY, CDR2 SVGAGI. This CDR3 spans 14 amino acids. After removal of 3 bases from V and 6 bases from J, the junction contained 4 bases not matched to a gene. CDR3 in amino acids: CASSYDSGRAEQYF. The DNA for the CDR3 is TGTGCCAGCAGTTATGATAGCGGGAGGGCCGAGCAGTACTTC.

This clone was counted a few times. The chain has TRBV7-9 and TRBJ1-4; D remains ambiguous. The CDR3 extends over 17 amino acids. Trimming took off 7 bases at V and 0 bases at J, with 18 bases between the two ends. The germline CDR1 and CDR2 sequences are SEHNR and FQNEAQ (reference sequence). Here the CDR3 reads CASKSVLETTTNEKLFF. In nucleotides, the CDR3 is TGTGCCAGCAAGAGCGTTTTGGAGACGACAACTAATGAAAAACTGTTTTTT.

The table lists this clone with a few counts. The J gene is TRBJ2-1, the V gene TRBV7-3, with 7 bases identical to TRBD2. After removal of 4 bases from V and 12 bases from J, the junction contained 9 bases not matched to a gene. The CDR3 sequence is 13 residues long. Germline CDR1 SGHTA, CDR2 FQGTGA. In DNA, the CDR3 is TGTGCCAGCAGCTCCCAGCGGGAAACGGGGCAGTTCTTC. It specifies CASSSQRETGQFF.

The gene calls are TRBV9 and TRBJ1-6; D might be TRBD1 (5 bases). Germline lookup yields CDR1 SGDLS and CDR2 YYNGEE. The germline V and J ends were trimmed by 2 bases and 10 bases, with 13 bases remaining between them. The CDR3 contains 14 residues. Written as DNA, the CDR3 is TGTGCCAGCAGCGTCGGAGGGGCCGGGTCACCCCTCCACTTT. Protein sequence: CASSVGGAGSPLHF.

The chain links TRBV9 to TRBJ1-3, with D possibly being TRBD1 (5 bases). The CDR3 runs to 15 residues. V was pared by 0 bases and J by 4 bases, with 11 bases between. Germline loops: CDR1 SGDLS, CDR2 YYNGEE. The CDR3 reads CASSVARGGGNTIYF. DNA for the CDR3: TGTGCCAGCAGCGTAGCGAGGGGAGGAGGAAACACCATATATTTT.

This clone was counted between two and nine times. The gene calls are TRBV5-4 and TRBJ2-3, with 10 nucleotides matching TRBD2. The J segment lost 1 base and the V segment lost 0 bases, leaving 5 bases of the junction unmatched. The CDR3 runs 17 residues. The germline CDR1 and CDR2 sequences are SGHNT and YYREEE (reference sequence). CDR3 sequence (DNA): TGTGCCAGCAGCTTGGGGCAGCGGGGGGGCCGCACAGATACGCAGTATTTT. This sequence encodes CASSLGQRGGRTDTQYF.

The CDR3 DNA reads as TGCGCCAGCAGCCAAGCTAGCGGGGGCACAGATACGCAGTATTTT. Residues: CASSQASGGTDTQYF. The chain carries TRBV5-1 and TRBJ2-3, with TRBD2 identical over 9 bases. V shed 4 bases and J 1 base; nucleotides not matched to a gene: 4. The CDR3 contains 15 residues. Germline V lookup: CDR1 SGHRS, CDR2 YFSETQ.

This clone has only a few counts. Other DNA sequences from this sample encode an identical CDR3 as well. The CDR3 protein is CASSVTSGSLYEQYF. The CDR3 region has the DNA TGTGCCAGCAGCGTCACTAGCGGGAGTCTGTACGAGCAGTACTTC. The V gene is TRBV9, the J gene TRBJ2-7; 11 bases match TRBD2. CDR3 size: 15 residues. The trim removed 2 bases at V and 4 bases at J, leaving 5 bases unmatched. The germline CDR1 and CDR2 sequences are SGDLS and YYNGEE.

Only a few counts were recorded for this clone. The CDR3 is CASSPQLAGGAGELFF. CDR3 nucleotides: TGCGCCAGCAGCCCCCAACTAGCGGGAGGAGCCGGGGAGCTGTTTTTT. The chain combines TRBV5-1 with TRBJ2-2, with 12 bases that match TRBD2. V lost 4 bases to trimming and J lost 6 bases; unmatched junction nucleotides: 7. The CDR3 sequence is 16 residues long. CDR1 SGHRS and CDR2 YFSETQ come from the germline V gene.

The V gene is TRBV7-9, the J gene TRBJ2-3, with D possibly matching TRBD2 (6 bases). The CDR3 is 13 residues long. In germline, CDR1 is SEHNR, CDR2 FQNEAQ (reference sequence). The V end was cut by 5 bases, the J end by 4 bases, with 10 bases between. CDR3 sequence: CASSHGTADTQYF. DNA of the CDR3: TGTGCCAGCAGCCACGGGACTGCAGATACGCAGTATTTT.

The V and J genes are TRBV5-1 and TRBJ1-1, with no clear D. Germline assignment: CDR1 SGHRS and CDR2 YFSETQ. V gave up 4 bases and J gave up 1 base, with 8 bases separating them. This CDR3 is built from 13 residues. The CDR3 bases are TGCGCCAGCAGCGCGAAGCAGAACACTGAAGCTTTCTTT. As protein: CASSAKQNTEAFF.

This clone was recorded a few times. J is TRBJ1-5 and V is TRBV7-2; D gene unclear. The CDR3 contains 14 residues. Germline CDR1 and CDR2: SGHTA and FQGNSA. The V end was cut by 0 bases, the J end by 9 bases, with 12 bases between. CDR3 amino acids: CASSLAGSNGPQHF. Here the CDR3 DNA reads TGTGCCAGCAGCTTAGCAGGATCCAACGGGCCCCAGCATTTT.

This clone was seen more than once but under ten times. Other DNA sequences of this sample code for an identical CDR3. The gene calls are TRBV29-1 and TRBJ2-3; TRBD1 matches at 9 bases. J gave up 3 bases and V 3 bases, and 4 bases lay outside the gene matches. Germline CDR1 is SQVTM and CDR2 is ANQGSEA. The CDR3 extends over 14 amino acids. Here the CDR3 reads CSVDRTGATDTQYF. In nucleotides, the CDR3 is TGCAGCGTTGATAGGACAGGGGCGACAGATACGCAGTATTTT.

The rearrangement uses TRBV2 and TRBJ1-3; D is unresolved. Germline CDR1 SNHLY, CDR2 FYNNEI. V was shortened by 6 bases and J by 2 bases, with 11 bases between the two germline ends. This CDR3 is 14 amino acids long. CDR3 sequence: CASRLVMAGNTIYF. Here the CDR3 DNA reads TGTGCCAGCAGACTCGTAATGGCTGGAAACACCATATATTTT.

The chain carries TRBV25-1 and TRBJ2-1; either TRBD1 or TRBD2 may fit D (5 bases each). The CDR3 length is 16 residues. Trimming left V 0 bases short and J 0 bases short, with 9 bases between. CDR1 and CDR2 from the germline V gene are MGHDK and SYGVNS. As DNA, the CDR3 is TGTGCCAGCAGTGAATATCGGGGCAGCTCCTACAATGAGCAGTTCTTC. Protein product: CASSEYRGSSYNEQFF.

V usage is TRBV19 and J usage is TRBJ2-1, with D unclear. Germline CDR1 and CDR2: LNHDA and SQIVND (reference sequence). Deletions cut 5 bases from V and 13 bases from J, with 15 bases between. This CDR3 spans 12 amino acids. The CDR3 nucleotides read TGTGCCAGTAGTCCCAGCGTCCCGCACCAGTTCTTC. Its translation is CASSPSVPHQFF.

V gene TRBV7-9 combines with J gene TRBJ1-3; 8 positions agree with TRBD1. The V segment lost 3 bases and the J segment 4 bases; nucleotides outside the gene matches: 5. CDR3 size: 15 residues. CDR1 and CDR2 from the germline V gene are SEHNR and FQNEAQ (reference sequence). The CDR3 bases are TGTGCCAGCAGCTTCCCAGGGGGCGCCGGAAACACCATATATTTT. The encoded protein is CASSFPGGAGNTIYF.